This T cell receptor (beta chain) came from a study of T cells in Graves' hyperthyroidism and ophthalmopathy. Together with thyroid ultrasound, orbital computed tomography, serum thyroxine and TRAb, clinical symptoms were used for diagnoses. Around 10 ml fresh peripheral blood yielded the PBMCs. RNA transcripts served as the template for amplifying TCR beta CDR3 regions. During a first-round RT-PCR of the TCR CDR3, the HTBI primer set was used. In TCRdb, the multiplex PCR reads were re-called with MiXCR into one record per CDR3 protein. The sample consists of over 200,000 distinct CDR3 sequences, less than 15% of them appearing once. Sequencing input: blood. This receptor was obtained from a woman between 35 and 50 years old with Graves' hyperthyroidism that later progressed to Graves' ophthalmopathy.

DNA of the CDR3: TGTGCCAGCAGTCCGCGTGACGGGTCGCTCGACGGCTACACCTTC. It translates to CASSPRDGSLDGYTF. The chain uses TRBV27 and TRBJ1-2; D not resolved. The CDR3 length is 15 residues. The germline V gene has CDR1 MNHEY and CDR2 SMNVEV (reference sequence). V was trimmed by 5 bases and J by 8 bases, leaving 21 bases between them.